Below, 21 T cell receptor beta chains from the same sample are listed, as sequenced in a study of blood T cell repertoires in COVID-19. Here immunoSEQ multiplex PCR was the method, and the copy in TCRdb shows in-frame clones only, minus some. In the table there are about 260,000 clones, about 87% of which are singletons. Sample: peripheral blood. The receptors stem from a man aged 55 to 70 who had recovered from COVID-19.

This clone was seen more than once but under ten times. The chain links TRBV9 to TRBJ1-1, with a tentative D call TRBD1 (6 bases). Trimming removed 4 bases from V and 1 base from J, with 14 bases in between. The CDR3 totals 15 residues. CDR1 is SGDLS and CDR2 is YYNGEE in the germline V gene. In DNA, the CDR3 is TGTGCCAGCAGCCTGAACAGGGAAGGGAACACTGAAGCTTTCTTT. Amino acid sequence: CASSLNREGNTEAFF.

This CDR3 is CARGTDSGRAGELFF. CDR3 nucleotide sequence: TGTGCCAGGGGGACTGATTCAGGGCGGGCCGGGGAGCTGTTTTTT. The chain has TRBV6-5 and TRBJ2-2; tentatively, D is TRBD2 (6 bases). The germline V gene has CDR1 MNHEY and CDR2 SVGAGI. Trimming pared 9 bases from V and 6 bases from J, leaving 20 bases between. The CDR3 sequence is 15 residues long.

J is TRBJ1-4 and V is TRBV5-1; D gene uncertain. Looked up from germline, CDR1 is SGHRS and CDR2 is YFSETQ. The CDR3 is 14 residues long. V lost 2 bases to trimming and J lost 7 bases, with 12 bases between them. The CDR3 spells CASSFGGKGEKLFF. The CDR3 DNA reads TGCGCCAGCAGCTTTGGAGGAAAGGGTGAAAAACTGTTTTTT.

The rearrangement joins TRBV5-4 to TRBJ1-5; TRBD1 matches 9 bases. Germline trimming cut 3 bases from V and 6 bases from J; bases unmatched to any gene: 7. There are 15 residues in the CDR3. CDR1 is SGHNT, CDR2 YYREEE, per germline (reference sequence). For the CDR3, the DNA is TGTGCCAGCAGCTGGGACAGGGAGGAGGGTCAGCCCCAGCATTTT. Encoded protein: CASSWDREEGQPQHF.

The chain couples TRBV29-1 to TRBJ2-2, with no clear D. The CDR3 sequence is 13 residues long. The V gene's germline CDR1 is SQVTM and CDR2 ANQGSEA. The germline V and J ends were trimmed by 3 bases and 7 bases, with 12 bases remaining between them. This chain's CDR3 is CSVDAGVGGELFF. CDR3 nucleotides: TGCAGCGTTGATGCCGGAGTTGGCGGGGAGCTGTTTTTT.

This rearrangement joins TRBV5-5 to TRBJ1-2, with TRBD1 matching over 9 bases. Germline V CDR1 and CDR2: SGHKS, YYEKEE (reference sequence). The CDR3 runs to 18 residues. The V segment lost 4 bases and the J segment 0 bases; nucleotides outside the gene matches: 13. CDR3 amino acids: CASSRIITGTGSNYGYTF. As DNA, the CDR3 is TGTGCCAGCAGCCGAATAATCACCGGGACAGGGTCTAACTATGGCTACACCTTC.

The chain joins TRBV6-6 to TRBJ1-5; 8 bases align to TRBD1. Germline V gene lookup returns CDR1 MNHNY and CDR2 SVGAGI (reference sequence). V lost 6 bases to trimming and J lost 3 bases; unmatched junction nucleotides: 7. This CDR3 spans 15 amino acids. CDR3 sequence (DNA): TGTGCCAGCAGACACCAGGGGGCTGACAATCAGCCCCAGCATTTT. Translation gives CASRHQGADNQPQHF.

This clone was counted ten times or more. The CDR3 nucleotides are TGCAGCGGTACGCAGGGCTTTGGTATGAACACTGAAGCTTTCTTT. It translates to CSGTQGFGMNTEAFF. The chain uses TRBV29-1 and TRBJ1-1, with TRBD1 as a possible D gene (5 bases). The CDR3 sequence is 15 residues long. V gave up 7 bases and J gave up 0 bases, with 18 bases separating them. The germline CDR1 and CDR2 sequences are SQVTM and ANQGSEA.

In DNA form, the CDR3 reads TGCGCCAGCAGCCAAGGCGTAGCGGGAGCTAGCACAGATACGCAGTATTTT. Translation: CASSQGVAGASTDTQYF. The chain has TRBV4-1 and TRBJ2-3; 9 bases match TRBD2. Per germline, CDR1 MGHRA and CDR2 YSYEKL. The CDR3 contains 17 residues. V was pared by 1 base and J by 0 bases, with 5 bases of the junction left unmatched.

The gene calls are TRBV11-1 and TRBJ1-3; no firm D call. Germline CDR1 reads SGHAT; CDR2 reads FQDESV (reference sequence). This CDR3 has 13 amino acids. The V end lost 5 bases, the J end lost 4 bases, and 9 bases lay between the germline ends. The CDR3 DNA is TGTGCCAGCAGCGAGATCGTCGGAAACACCATATATTTT. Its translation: CASSEIVGNTIYF.

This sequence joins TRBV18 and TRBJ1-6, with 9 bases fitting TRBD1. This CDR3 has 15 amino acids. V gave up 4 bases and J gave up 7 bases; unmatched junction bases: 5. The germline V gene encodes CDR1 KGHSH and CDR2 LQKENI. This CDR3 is CASSRGDRVNSPLHF. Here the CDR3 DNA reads TGTGCCAGCTCACGCGGGGACAGGGTGAATTCACCCCTCCACTTT.

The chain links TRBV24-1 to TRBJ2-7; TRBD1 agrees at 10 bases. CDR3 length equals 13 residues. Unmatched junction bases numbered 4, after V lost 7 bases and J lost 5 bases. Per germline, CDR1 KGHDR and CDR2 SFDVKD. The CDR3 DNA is TGTGCCACCAGGGGGGACAGGGGTAACGAGCAGTACTTC. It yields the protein CATRGDRGNEQYF.

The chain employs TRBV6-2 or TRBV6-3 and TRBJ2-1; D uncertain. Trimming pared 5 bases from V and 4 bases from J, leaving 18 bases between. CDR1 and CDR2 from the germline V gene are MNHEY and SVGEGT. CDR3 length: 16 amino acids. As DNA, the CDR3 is TGTGCCAGCAGTAAGAGAGGTTCTGACTCTTACAATGAGCAGTTCTTC. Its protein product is CASSKRGSDSYNEQFF.

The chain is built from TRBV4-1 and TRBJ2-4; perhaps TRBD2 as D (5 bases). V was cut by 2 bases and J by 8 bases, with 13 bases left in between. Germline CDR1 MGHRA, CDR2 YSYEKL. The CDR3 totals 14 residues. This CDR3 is CASSQRIGSYIQYF. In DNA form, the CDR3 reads TGCGCCAGCAGCCAAAGGATTGGGAGTTACATTCAGTACTTC.

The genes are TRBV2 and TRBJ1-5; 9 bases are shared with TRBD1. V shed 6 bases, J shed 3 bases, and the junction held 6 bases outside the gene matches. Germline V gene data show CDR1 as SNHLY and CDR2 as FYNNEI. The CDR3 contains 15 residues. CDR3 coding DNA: TGTGCCAGCAGCGCGGGACAGGGCGACAATCAGCCCCAGCATTTT. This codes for CASSAGQGDNQPQHF.

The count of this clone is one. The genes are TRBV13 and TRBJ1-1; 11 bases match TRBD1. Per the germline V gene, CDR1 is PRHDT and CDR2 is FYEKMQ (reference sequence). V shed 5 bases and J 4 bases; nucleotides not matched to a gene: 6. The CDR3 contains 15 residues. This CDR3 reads CASSTMGTGGTEAFF. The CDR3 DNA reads TGTGCCAGCAGCACAATGGGGACAGGGGGCACTGAAGCTTTCTTT.

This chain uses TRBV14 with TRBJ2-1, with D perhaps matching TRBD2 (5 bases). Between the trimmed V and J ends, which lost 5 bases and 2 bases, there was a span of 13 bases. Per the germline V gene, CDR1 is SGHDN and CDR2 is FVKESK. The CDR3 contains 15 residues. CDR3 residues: CASSNNAGTYNEQFF. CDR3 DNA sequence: TGTGCCAGCAGCAACAATGCCGGGACCTACAATGAGCAGTTCTTC. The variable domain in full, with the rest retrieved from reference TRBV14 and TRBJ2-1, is EAGVTQFPSHSVIEKGQTVTLRCDPISGHDNLYWYRRVMGKEIKFLLHFVKESKQDESGMPNNRFLAERTGGTYSTLKVQPAELEDSGVYFCASSNNAGTYNEQFFGPGTRLTVL.

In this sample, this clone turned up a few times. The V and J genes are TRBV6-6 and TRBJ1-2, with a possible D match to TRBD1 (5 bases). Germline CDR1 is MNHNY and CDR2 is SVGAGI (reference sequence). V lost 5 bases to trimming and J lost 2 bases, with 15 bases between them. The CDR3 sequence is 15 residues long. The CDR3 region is CASSARQGLNYGYTF. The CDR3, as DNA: TGTGCCAGCAGTGCCCGGCAGGGCCTAAACTATGGCTACACCTTC.

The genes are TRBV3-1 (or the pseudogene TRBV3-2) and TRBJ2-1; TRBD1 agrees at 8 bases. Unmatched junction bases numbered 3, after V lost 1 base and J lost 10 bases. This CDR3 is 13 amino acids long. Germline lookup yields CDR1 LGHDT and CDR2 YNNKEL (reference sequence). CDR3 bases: TGTGCCAGCAGCCAAGGGACAGGGCGCGAGCAGTTCTTC. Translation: CASSQGTGREQFF.

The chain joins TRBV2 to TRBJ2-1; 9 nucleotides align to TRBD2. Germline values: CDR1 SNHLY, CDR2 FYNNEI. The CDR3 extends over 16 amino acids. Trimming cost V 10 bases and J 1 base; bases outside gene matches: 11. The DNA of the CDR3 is TGTGCCATCCCTTCCAGACTAGCGGTATCCTACAATGAGCAGTTCTTC. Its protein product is CAIPSRLAVSYNEQFF.

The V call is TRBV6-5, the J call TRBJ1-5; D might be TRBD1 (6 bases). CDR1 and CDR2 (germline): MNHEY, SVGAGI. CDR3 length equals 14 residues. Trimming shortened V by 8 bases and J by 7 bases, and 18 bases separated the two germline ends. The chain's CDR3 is CASFSLGGNQPQHF. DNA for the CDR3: TGTGCCAGCTTCTCACTAGGGGGTAACCAGCCCCAGCATTTT.